This TCR beta chain originates from a study of cytomegalovirus exposure and HLA in healthy donors. General observations from the study: No immune exposure information besides CMV serostatus was available. In a later analysis, donors in an Asian-associated ancestry cluster reportedly had fewer N-insertions in productive TCRs than the cohort mean.

Germline CDR1 GTSNPN, CDR2 SVGIG (reference sequence). The CDR3 is 13 residues long. In the case of this clone: As yet, its antigen is unknown.

Amplification used 60 Vbeta primers and 13 Jbeta primers. Produced via immunoSEQ multiplex PCR; TCRdb's table is partial and in-frame only. The sample includes a few hundred thousand clones, 80% to 95% of them seen just once. The chain couples TRBV30 to TRBJ2-5; 11 bases match TRBD1. The tail of the sequence fits TRBJ2-7 better, so the J call may be wrong. The sequence derives from a girl aged 2-9 years in good health and CMV-seronegative. Material: PBMCs. The CDR3 region is CACGDRGIDEQYF. DNA for the CDR3: TGTGCCTGTGGGGACAGGGGGATCGACGAGCAGTACTTC.